This T cell receptor (beta chain) was documented in a study of blood T cell repertoires in COVID-19. The wider study: Samples taken during acute and convalescent COVID-19 were collected in the United States, Italy and Spain. Nucleic acid was either cDNA or gDNA, and it came from T cells, B-cell-depleted T cells, or PBMCs.

CDR1 MNHNS and CDR2 SASEGT come from the germline V gene. This CDR3 spans 14 amino acids. Trimming at V came to 2 bases and at J to 5 bases, leaving 5 bases not matched to a gene. Per the authors' pipeline: Counts of nucleated cells, estimated from reference gene primer amplification, were obtained. Produced via immunoSEQ multiplex PCR; TCRdb's table is partial and in-frame only. The V and J calls and clone size were taken over from that table, and D and trimming were inferred from the DNA. The sample lists about 230,000 clones, roughly 83% occurring once. The sequence was collected from a woman between 50 and 59 years old with acute or convalescent COVID-19. The chain joins TRBV6-1 to TRBJ2-7; 8 nucleotides align to TRBD2. The sequenced sample consisted of peripheral blood. CDR3 residues: CASSEQSGSHEQYF. CDR3 sequence (DNA): TGTGCCAGCAGTGAACAAAGCGGGAGCCACGAGCAGTACTTC.